This TCR beta chain was captured by sequencing in a study of STAT5B mutations in CD4+ large granular lymphocyte leukemia. Trimming removed 6 bases from V and 6 bases from J; junction bases left unmatched: 5. The germline gives CDR1 MNHEY, CDR2 SVGAGI. The CDR3 extends over 14 amino acids. Control samples were healthy donors' buffy coats. This clone was seen once. Here immunoSEQ multiplex PCR was the method, and the copy in TCRdb shows in-frame clones only, minus some. This table has fewer than 45,000 clones, 75% to 85% appearing once. The specimen was CD4+ T cells from blood buffy coats. The clonotype comes from a human donor in good health. This rearrangement joins TRBV6-5 to TRBJ2-1; 10 bases are shared with TRBD1. Written as DNA, the CDR3 is TGTGCCAGCAGACGACAGGGGGCTCTCAATGAGCAGTTCTTC. Translating it yields CASRRQGALNEQFF.